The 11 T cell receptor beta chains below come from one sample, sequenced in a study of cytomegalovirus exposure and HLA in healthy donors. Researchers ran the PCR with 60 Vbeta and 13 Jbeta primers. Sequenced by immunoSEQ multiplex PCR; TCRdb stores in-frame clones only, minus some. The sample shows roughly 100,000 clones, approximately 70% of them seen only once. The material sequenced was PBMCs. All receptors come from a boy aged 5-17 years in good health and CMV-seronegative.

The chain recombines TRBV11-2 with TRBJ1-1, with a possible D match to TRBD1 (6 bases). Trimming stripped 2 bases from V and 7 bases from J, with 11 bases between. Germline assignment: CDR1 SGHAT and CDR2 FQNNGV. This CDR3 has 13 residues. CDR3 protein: CASSLRQAYEAFF. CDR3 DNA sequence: TGTGCCAGCAGCTTAAGACAGGCTTATGAAGCTTTCTTT.

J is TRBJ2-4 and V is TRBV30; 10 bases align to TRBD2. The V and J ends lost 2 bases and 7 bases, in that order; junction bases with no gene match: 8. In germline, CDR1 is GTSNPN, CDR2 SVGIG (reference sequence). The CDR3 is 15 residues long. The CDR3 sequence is CAWSPLAGGYNIQYF. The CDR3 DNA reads TGTGCCTGGAGTCCCTTAGCGGGGGGATACAACATTCAGTACTTC.

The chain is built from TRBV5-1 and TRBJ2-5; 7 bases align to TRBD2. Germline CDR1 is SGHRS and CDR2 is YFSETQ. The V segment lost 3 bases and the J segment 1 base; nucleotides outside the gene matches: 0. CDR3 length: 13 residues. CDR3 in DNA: TGCGCCAGCAGCTGGACTAGCCAAGAGACCCAGTACTTC. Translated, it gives CASSWTSQETQYF.

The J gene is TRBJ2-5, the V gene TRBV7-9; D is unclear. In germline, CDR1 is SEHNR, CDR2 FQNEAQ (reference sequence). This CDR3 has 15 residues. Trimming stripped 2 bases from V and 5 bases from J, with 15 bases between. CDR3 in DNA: TGTGCCAGCAGCTTACATCAAAAGGAGACGGAGACCCAGTACTTC. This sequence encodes CASSLHQKETETQYF.

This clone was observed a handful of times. CDR3 region: CASSRGGARNEQFF. The CDR3 DNA follows: TGTGCCAGCAGCCGGGGGGGCGCCCGCAATGAGCAGTTCTTC. This chain uses TRBV5-6 with TRBJ2-1; 8 bases agree with TRBD2. Germline trimming cut 4 bases from V and 6 bases from J; bases unmatched to any gene: 6. This CDR3 is built from 14 residues. Germline loops: CDR1 SGHDT, CDR2 YYEEEE.

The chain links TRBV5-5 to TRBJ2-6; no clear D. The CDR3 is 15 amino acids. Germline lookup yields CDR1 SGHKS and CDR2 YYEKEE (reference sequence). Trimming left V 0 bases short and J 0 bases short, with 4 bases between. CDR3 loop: CASSLVLSGANVLTF. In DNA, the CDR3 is TGTGCCAGCAGCTTGGTCCTCTCTGGGGCCAACGTCCTGACTTTC. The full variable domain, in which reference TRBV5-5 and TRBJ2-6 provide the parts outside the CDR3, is DAGVTQSPTHLIKTRGQQVTLRCSPISGHKSVSWYQQVLGQGPQFIFQYYEKEERGRGNFPDRFSARQFPNYSSELNVNALLLGDSALYLCASSLVLSGANVLTFGAGSRLTVL.

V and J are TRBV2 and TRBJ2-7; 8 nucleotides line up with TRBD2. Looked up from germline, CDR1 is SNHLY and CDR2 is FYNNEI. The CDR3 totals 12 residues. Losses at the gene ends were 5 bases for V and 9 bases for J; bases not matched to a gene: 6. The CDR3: CASSSWLAGQYF. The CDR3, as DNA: TGTGCCAGCAGTTCTTGGCTAGCGGGGCAGTACTTC.

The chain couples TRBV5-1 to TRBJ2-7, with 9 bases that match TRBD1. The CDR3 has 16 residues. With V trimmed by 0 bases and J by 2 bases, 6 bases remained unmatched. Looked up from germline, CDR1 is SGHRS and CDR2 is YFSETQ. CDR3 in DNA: TGCGCCAGCAGCTTGGCGGTGGGGACAGGGACCTACGAGCAGTACTTC. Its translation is CASSLAVGTGTYEQYF. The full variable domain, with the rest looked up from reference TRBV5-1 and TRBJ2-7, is KAGVTQTPRYLIKTRGQQVTLSCSPISGHRSVSWYQQTPGQGLQFLFEYFSETQRNKGNFPGRFSGRQFSNSRSEMNVSTLELGDSALYLCASSLAVGTGTYEQYFGPGTRLTVT.

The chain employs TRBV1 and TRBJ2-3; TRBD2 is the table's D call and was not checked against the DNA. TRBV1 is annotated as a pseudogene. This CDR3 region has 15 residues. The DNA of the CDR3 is TGCACCAGCAGCTCCCGGACTACCACTAGGGATACGCAGTATTTT. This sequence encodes CTSSSRTTTRDTQYF.

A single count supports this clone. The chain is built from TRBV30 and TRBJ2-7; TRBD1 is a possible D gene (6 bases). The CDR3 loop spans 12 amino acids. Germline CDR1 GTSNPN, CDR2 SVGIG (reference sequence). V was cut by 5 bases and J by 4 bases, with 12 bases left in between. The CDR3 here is CAWGPQGYEQYF. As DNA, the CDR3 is TGTGCCTGGGGCCCGCAGGGGTACGAGCAGTACTTC.

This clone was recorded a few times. Written as DNA, the CDR3 is TGCGCCAGCAGCCAGGGGACAGGGGAAGAGCAGTACTTC. Its translation: CASSQGTGEEQYF. This sequence joins TRBV4-1 and TRBJ2-7; 10 bases align to TRBD1. The V segment lost 3 bases and the J segment 7 bases; nucleotides outside the gene matches: 3. This CDR3 contains 13 residues. Germline V gene data show CDR1 as MGHRA and CDR2 as YSYEKL.